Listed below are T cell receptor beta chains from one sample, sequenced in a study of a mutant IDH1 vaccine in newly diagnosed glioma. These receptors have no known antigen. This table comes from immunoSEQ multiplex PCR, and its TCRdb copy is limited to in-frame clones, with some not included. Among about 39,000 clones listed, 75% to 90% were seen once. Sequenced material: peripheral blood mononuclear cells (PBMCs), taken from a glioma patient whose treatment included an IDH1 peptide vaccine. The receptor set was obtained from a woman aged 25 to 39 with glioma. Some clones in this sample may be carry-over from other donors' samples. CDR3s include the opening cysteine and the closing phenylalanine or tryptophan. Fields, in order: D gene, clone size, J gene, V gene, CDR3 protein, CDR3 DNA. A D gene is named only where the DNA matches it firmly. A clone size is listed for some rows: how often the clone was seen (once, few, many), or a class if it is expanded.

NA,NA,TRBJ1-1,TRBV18,CASESGIGTEAFF,TGTGCCAGCGAGTCTGGAATCGGCACTGAAGCTTTCTTT
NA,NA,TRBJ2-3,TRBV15,CATSRDRVYTRNTQYF,TGTGCCACCAGCAGAGATCGGGTCTACACTAGGAATACGCAGTATTTT
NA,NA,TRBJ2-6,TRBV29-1,CSVATSAGANVLTF,TGCAGCGTTGCGACATCGGCTGGGGCCAACGTCCTGACTTTC
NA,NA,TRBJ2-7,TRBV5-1,CASSRDGDYEQYF,TGCGCCAGCAGCCGGGACGGGGACTACGAGCAGTACTTC
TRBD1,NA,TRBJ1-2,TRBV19,CASSDPQGRYTF,TGTGCCAGTAGCGACCCACAGGGGCGCTACACCTTC
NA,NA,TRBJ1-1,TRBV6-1,CASSISSRGTEAFF,TGTGCCAGCAGTATCTCTTCCAGGGGCACTGAAGCTTTCTTT
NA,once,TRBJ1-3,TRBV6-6,CASKDRTLGNTIYF,TGTGCCAGCAAGGACCGTACCCTCGGAAACACCATATATTTT
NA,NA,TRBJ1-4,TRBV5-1,CASSWTATNEKLFF,TGCGCCAGCAGCTGGACAGCAACTAATGAAAAACTGTTTTTT
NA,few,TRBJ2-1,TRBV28,CASSGRSYNEQFF,TGTGCCAGCAGTGGGAGATCCTACAATGAGCAGTTCTTC
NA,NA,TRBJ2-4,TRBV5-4,CASSYTAEWGRNIQYF,TGTGCCAGCAGCTATACAGCGGAGTGGGGGAGAAACATTCAGTACTTC
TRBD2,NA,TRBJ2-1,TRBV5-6,CASSSLGLAGAGEQFF,TGTGCCAGCAGCTCGCTCGGACTAGCGGGAGCGGGTGAGCAGTTCTTC
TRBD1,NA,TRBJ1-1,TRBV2,CASSEQGADIPAFF,TGTGCCAGCAGTGAACAGGGGGCGGATATTCCGGCTTTCTTT
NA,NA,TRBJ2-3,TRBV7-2,CASSPRVEVLSTDTQYF,TGTGCCAGCAGCCCCCGGGTAGAGGTCCTTAGCACAGATACGCAGTATTTT
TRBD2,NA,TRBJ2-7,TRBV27,CASSLRGRADGYEQYF,TGTGCCAGCAGTTTGAGAGGGAGGGCCGACGGGTACGAGCAGTACTTC
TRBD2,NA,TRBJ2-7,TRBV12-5,CASLSGLERRQYF,TGTGCTAGTCTTTCAGGACTAGAGAGACGGCAGTACTTC
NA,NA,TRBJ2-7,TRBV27,CASSLRAATNPYEQYF,TGTGCCAGCAGTTTAAGGGCGGCGACAAACCCCTACGAGCAGTACTTC
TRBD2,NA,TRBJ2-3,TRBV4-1,CASSQDLGTSGSPYTQYF,TGCGCCAGCAGCCAAGATCTCGGGACTAGCGGGAGTCCATATACGCAGTATTTT
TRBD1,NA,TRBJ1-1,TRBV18,CASSQGTGRTEAFF,TGTGCCAGCTCACAGGGGACAGGGAGGACTGAAGCTTTCTTT
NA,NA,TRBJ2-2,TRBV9,CASSVGGENTGELFF,TGTGCCAGCAGCGTAGGAGGTGAGAACACCGGGGAGCTGTTTTTT